This is a list of T cell receptor beta chains from one sample in a study of STAT5B mutations in CD4+ large granular lymphocyte leukemia. TCRdb's copy holds only in-frame clones and misses some; the assay was immunoSEQ multiplex PCR. The repertoire holds under 55,000 clones, with 70% to 90% as singletons. The sample was CD4+ T cells from blood buffy coats. These receptors were obtained from a human donor in good health. Each CDR3 is given with its conserved first and last residue. D genes are given only for firm matches. Only part of the rows carry a size: once, few, many, or a class if the clone is expanded.

j_call | clone_size | v_call | d_call | cdr3_aa | cdr3_nt
TRBJ2-7 | - | TRBV20-1 | - | CSASGRREQYF | TGCAGTGCTAGTGGCCGGAGGGAGCAGTACTTC
TRBJ2-5 | - | TRBV2 | TRBD2 | CASSVGLAGEGTQYF | TGTGCCAGCAGTGTAGGGCTAGCGGGAGAGGGGACCCAGTACTTC
TRBJ2-1 | few | TRBV5-6 | - | CASSLGRDEQFF | TGTGCCAGCAGCTTGGGCCGGGATGAGCAGTTCTTC
TRBJ2-5 | - | TRBV7-6 | TRBD2 | CASSEEPGLATGETQYF | TGTGCCAGCAGCGAAGAACCGGGACTAGCTACGGGAGAGACCCAGTACTTC
TRBJ1-2 | - | TRBV27 | TRBD1 | CASSPIGQGGRSAGYTF | TGTGCCAGCAGTCCTATTGGACAGGGAGGAAGATCGGCTGGCTACACCTTC
TRBJ2-1 | - | TRBV5-1 | TRBD2 | CASSGGTSDNEQFF | TGCGCCAGCAGCGGCGGGACTAGCGACAATGAGCAGTTCTTC
TRBJ2-6 | - | TRBV19 | TRBD1 | CASSSGTGFGANVLTF | TGTGCCAGTAGCTCAGGGACAGGGTTCGGGGCCAACGTCCTGACTTTC
TRBJ1-1 | - | TRBV6-1 | - | CASSEEGWPGTEAFF | TGTGCCAGCAGTGAAGAGGGCTGGCCGGGCACTGAAGCTTTCTTT
TRBJ2-7 | - | TRBV6-5 | TRBD2 | CASSYGGSTYEQYF | TGTGCCAGCAGTTACGGCGGGAGCACCTACGAGCAGTACTTC
TRBJ2-7 | - | TRBV6-1 | - | CASSASEPYAQYF | TGTGCCAGCAGTGCCAGTGAACCCTACGCGCAGTACTTC
TRBJ2-1 | - | TRBV7-7 | TRBD2 | CASAGTTQGEQFF | TGTGCCAGTGCCGGGACTACCCAGGGAGAGCAGTTCTTC
TRBJ2-3 | - | TRBV5-4 | - | CASSRRRQSPDTQYF | TGTGCCAGCAGCAGACGGAGGCAGTCGCCAGATACGCAGTATTTT
TRBJ2-5 | - | TRBV6-5 | - | CASSLGASHTGTQYF | TGTGCCAGCAGTTTGGGGGCCTCCCACACCGGGACCCAGTACTTC
TRBJ2-1 | - | TRBV5-8 | TRBD2 | CASSLVEGGRNEQFF | TGTGCCAGCAGCTTGGTGGAGGGAGGGCGCAATGAGCAGTTCTTC
TRBJ1-1 | - | TRBV5-5 | - | CASSLYPGFVGNTEAFF | TGTGCCAGCAGCTTGTATCCAGGGTTTGTGGGGAACACTGAAGCTTTCTTT
TRBJ2-1 | - | TRBV6-4 | TRBD2 | CASSDHTSGVNEQFF | TGTGCCAGCAGTGACCACACTAGCGGGGTGAATGAGCAGTTCTTC
TRBJ2-7 | - | TRBV7-9 | - | CASRTGDPSSYEQYF | TGTGCCAGCAGGACCGGGGACCCGAGCTCCTACGAGCAGTACTTC
TRBJ1-3 | - | TRBV5-6 | - | CASSLGAYSGNTIYF | TGTGCCAGCAGCTTAGGAGCCTACTCTGGAAACACCATATATTTT
TRBJ1-5 | - | TRBV18 | - | CASSPVGTVLRPQHF | TGTGCCAGCTCACCGGTTGGGACGGTGCTGAGGCCCCAGCATTTT
TRBJ2-1 | - | TRBV5-1 | TRBD1 | CASSLAGGRGNEQFF | TGCGCCAGCAGCTTGGCAGGGGGCAGAGGCAATGAGCAGTTCTTC
TRBJ1-2 | - | TRBV29-1 | TRBD1 | CSVYQTGSYGYTF | TGCAGCGTCTATCAGACAGGGAGCTATGGCTACACCTTC
TRBJ1-1 | - | TRBV27 | - | CASSPRHRMETEAFF | TGTGCCAGCAGTCCTCGACATCGGATGGAGACTGAAGCTTTCTTT
TRBJ2-1 | once | TRBV2 | - | CATTWTEYNEQFF | TGTGCCACCACCTGGACGGAATACAATGAGCAGTTCTTC
TRBJ2-7 | once | TRBV7-9 | - | CASSLQGTYEQYF | TGTGCCAGCAGCTTACAGGGGACCTACGAGCAGTACTTC
TRBJ2-7 | - | TRBV3-2 | - | CASSREQYF | TGTGCCAGCAGTCGGGAGCAGTACTTC
TRBJ2-1 | - | TRBV4-1 | - | CASSQAGRSYNEQFF | TGCGCCAGCAGCCAAGCTGGTAGGTCCTACAATGAGCAGTTCTTC
TRBJ2-1 | - | TRBV5-1 | - | CASSFGESYNEQFF | TGCGCCAGCAGCTTCGGAGAGTCCTACAATGAGCAGTTCTTC
TRBJ1-1 | - | TRBV7-3 | - | CASSVGGTEAFF | TGTGCCAGCAGCGTGGGGGGGACTGAAGCTTTCTTT
TRBJ2-1 | - | TRBV6-5 | - | CASSTGQGRGDEQFF | TGTGCCAGCAGTACAGGGCAGGGGCGCGGAGATGAGCAGTTCTTC
TRBJ2-6 | - | TRBV7-2 | - | CASSETGHSGANVLTF | TGTGCCAGCAGCGAGACCGGCCACTCTGGGGCCAACGTCCTGACTTTC
TRBJ2-1 | few | TRBV7-3 | - | CASSRQAENNEQFF | TGTGCCAGCAGCCGACAGGCGGAGAACAATGAGCAGTTCTTC
TRBJ2-7 | - | TRBV2 | - | CASPDHEQYF | TGTGCCAGCCCGGACCACGAGCAGTACTTC
TRBJ2-1 | - | TRBV13 | - | CASSLVGFNEQFF | TGTGCCAGCAGCTTAGTAGGGTTCAATGAGCAGTTCTTC
TRBJ2-7 | - | TRBV27 | - | CASSLSRASYEQYF | TGTGCCAGCAGTTTATCCAGGGCGTCCTACGAGCAGTACTTC
TRBJ1-5 | few | TRBV15 | - | CATGTSQLSQHF | TGTGCCACCGGGACCTCCCAATTGTCCCAGCATTTT
TRBJ1-2 | once | TRBV7-9 | - | CASSLGAANYGYTF | TGTGCCAGCAGCTTAGGGGCAGCCAACTATGGCTACACCTTC
TRBJ2-1 | - | TRBV29-1 | - | CSVTWGEQFF | TGCAGCGTGACTTGGGGTGAGCAGTTCTTC
TRBJ1-5 | - | TRBV30 | TRBD1 | CAWAGTGDQPQHF | TGTGCCTGGGCCGGGACAGGGGATCAGCCCCAGCATTTT
TRBJ2-7 | - | TRBV6-5 | - | CASSYSLGTPPYKQYF | TGTGCCAGCAGTTATTCCCTCGGGACTCCCCCCTACAAGCAGTACTTC
TRBJ1-5 | - | TRBV30 | - | CAWSIGGQPQHF | TGTGCCTGGAGTATAGGGGGACAGCCCCAGCATTTT
TRBJ1-3 | - | TRBV29-1 | TRBD1 | CSVEDRGSGNTIYF | TGCAGCGTCGAGGACAGGGGTTCTGGAAACACCATATATTTT
TRBJ1-2 | few | TRBV19 | TRBD1 | CASSPTGVGGYTF | TGTGCCAGTAGTCCGACAGGGGTTGGTGGCTACACCTTC
TRBJ1-4 | - | TRBV2 | - | CASSFRGRTNEKLFF | TGTGCCAGCTCTTTCCGAGGGCGAACTAATGAAAAACTGTTTTTT
TRBJ2-7 | - | TRBV4-3 | - | CASSQERDLNYEQYF | TGCGCCAGCAGCCAAGAGCGGGACCTAAACTACGAGCAGTACTTC
TRBJ1-5 | - | TRBV5-1 | - | CASSLAGIPNQPQHF | TGCGCCAGCAGCTTGGCAGGGATTCCCAATCAGCCCCAGCATTTT
TRBJ2-3 | - | TRBV2 | - | CASSVTDTQYF | TGTGCCAGCAGTGTCACAGATACGCAGTATTTT
TRBJ2-3 | - | TRBV5-1 | - | CASSLGVAGTDTQYF | TGCGCCAGCAGTCTCGGGGTAGCAGGCACAGATACGCAGTATTTT
TRBJ2-1 | - | TRBV11-2 | TRBD2 | CASSISGSYNEQFF | TGTGCCAGCAGCATTAGCGGGAGTTACAATGAGCAGTTCTTC